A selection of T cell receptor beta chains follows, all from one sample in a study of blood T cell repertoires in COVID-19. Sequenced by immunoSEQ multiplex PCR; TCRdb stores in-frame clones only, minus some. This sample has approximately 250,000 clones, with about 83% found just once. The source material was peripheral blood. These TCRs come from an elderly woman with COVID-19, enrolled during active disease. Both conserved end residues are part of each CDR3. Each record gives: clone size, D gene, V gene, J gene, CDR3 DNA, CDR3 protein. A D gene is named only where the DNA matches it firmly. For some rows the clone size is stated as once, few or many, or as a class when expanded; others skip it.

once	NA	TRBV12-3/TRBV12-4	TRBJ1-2	TGTGCCAGCAGTTCGGACAGCTATGGCTACACCTTC	CASSSDSYGYTF
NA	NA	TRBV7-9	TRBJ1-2	TGTGCCAGCAGCTTAGCGTTCAGTAACTATGGCTACACCTTC	CASSLAFSNYGYTF
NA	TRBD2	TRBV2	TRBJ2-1	TGTGCCGGCGGCTGGGGGACTAGATCTGAGCAGTTCTTC	CAGGWGTRSEQFF
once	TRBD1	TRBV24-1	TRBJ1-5	TGTGCCACCAGTGATGCGCCGGGACAGGGCACGCTCCTAGCTGGTCAGCCCCAGCATTTT	CATSDAPGQGTLLAGQPQHF
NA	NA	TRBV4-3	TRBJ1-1	TGCGCCAGCAGCTTAGCGCTTCGGGACACTGAAGCTTTCTTT	CASSLALRDTEAFF
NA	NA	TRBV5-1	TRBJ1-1	TGCGCCAGCAGCCTGGGAGGGGGGAACACTGAAGCTTTCTTT	CASSLGGGNTEAFF
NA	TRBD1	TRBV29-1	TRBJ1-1	TGCAGCGTTGACCCCGGGACAGGGGGTGGCACTGAAGCTTTCTTT	CSVDPGTGGGTEAFF
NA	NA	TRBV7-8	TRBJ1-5	TGTGCCACCTCACGGGGGGCTCCTCAGCCCCAGCATTTT	CATSRGAPQPQHF
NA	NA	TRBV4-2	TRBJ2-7	TGTGCCAGCAGCCAAGAGGGTTTACAGCCCCTCGAGCAGTACTTC	CASSQEGLQPLEQYF
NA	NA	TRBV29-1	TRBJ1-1	TGCAGCGTTGTAGGACAGACGAACACTGAAGCTTTCTTT	CSVVGQTNTEAFF
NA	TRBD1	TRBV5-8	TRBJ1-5	TGTGCCAGCAGCTCTCGGACAGGTCGTAGCAATCAGCCCCAGCATTTT	CASSSRTGRSNQPQHF